These 30 T cell receptor beta chains originate from one sample sequenced in a study of regulatory T cells in long-lasting Graves disease. Arm-PCR of CDR3 regions and iRepertoire HTBI primers were used to build TCR beta libraries. MiXCR, applied by TCRdb to the multiplex PCR reads, yields one record per CDR3 protein. The sample lists 400,000 to 450,000 distinct CDR3 sequences, 14% to 15% occurring once. The time point here: newly diagnosed GD, antithyroid drugs for less than 3 months. PBMC RNA served as the TCR library source. These same data were also listed under a study on T cells in Graves' hyperthyroidism and ophthalmopathy.

This material consisted of peripheral blood mononuclear cells (PBMCs), taken at new diagnosis, from a patient treated with antithyroid drugs. These receptors all stem from a woman under 40 with Graves disease.

This clonotype came up a few times. V usage is TRBV6-1 and J usage is TRBJ2-5; tentative D call: TRBD1 (6 bases). V lost 7 bases, J lost 5 bases, and 14 bases lay in between. Germline V lookup: CDR1 MNHNS, CDR2 SASEGT. CDR3 size: 13 residues. The CDR3 sequence is CASNSQGRETQYF. The CDR3 DNA reads TGTGCCAGCAATTCACAGGGTAGGGAGACCCAGTACTTC.

This clonotype was seen a few times. The chain couples TRBV9 to TRBJ1-3; possibly TRBD1 for D (6 bases). V lost 4 bases and J lost 6, with 17 bases in between. CDR3 length: 15 residues. Germline CDR1 and CDR2: SGDLS and YYNGEE. The CDR3 DNA reads TGTGCCAGCAGCTCCCCAGTGGCAGGGGAAAACACCATATATTTT. It translates to CASSSPVAGENTIYF.

This clonotype has only a few counts. The J gene is TRBJ1-6, the V gene TRBV11-2, with TRBD1 as a possible D gene (5 bases). Germline values: CDR1 SGHAT, CDR2 FQNNGV. The V gene lost 1 base and the J gene lost 8 bases, with 15 bases spanning the gap. The CDR3 runs 16 residues. CDR3 protein: CASSLVRGPRHSPLHF. In nucleotides, the CDR3 is TGTGCCAGCAGCTTAGTTAGGGGCCCGCGTCATTCACCCCTCCACTTT.

This clonotype was recorded at least ten times. This chain joins TRBV7-9 and TRBJ2-7; D could derive from TRBD1 or TRBD2 (5 bases each). Trimming removed 4 bases from V and 6 bases from J, with 10 bases in between. Germline loops: CDR1 SEHNR, CDR2 FQNEAQ (reference sequence). The CDR3 runs 12 residues. The CDR3: CASSSSGGEQYF. DNA for the CDR3: TGTGCCAGCAGCTCAAGTGGGGGCGAGCAGTACTTC.

The gene calls are TRBV12-3 or TRBV12-4 and TRBJ1-1, with TRBD1 matching 7 bases. The CDR3 runs 13 residues. Germline trimming cut 6 bases from V and 4 bases from J; bases unmatched to any gene: 5. The CDR3 loop is CASRMTGFTEAFF. The DNA for the CDR3 is TGTGCCAGCAGGATGACAGGGTTCACTGAAGCTTTCTTT.

This clonotype was recorded many times. V and J are TRBV30 and TRBJ1-4; weak D call: TRBD1 (5 bases). The ends were cut back, 3 bases at V and 5 bases at J, with 16 bases in the middle. The CDR3 is 15 amino acids. Germline CDR1 is GTSNPN and CDR2 is SVGIG (reference sequence). CDR3 coding DNA: TGTGCCTGGAGATCCCCGGGACGGGAGAATGAAAAACTGTTTTTT. It yields the protein CAWRSPGRENEKLFF.

Here the CDR3 reads CATRQGAFNEQFF. The CDR3 DNA follows: TGTGCCACGCGACAGGGGGCGTTCAATGAGCAGTTCTTC. V gene TRBV6-2 or TRBV6-3 combines with J gene TRBJ2-1; TRBD1 agrees at 10 bases. Germline values: CDR1 MNHEY, CDR2 SVGEGT. The length of the CDR3 is 13 residues. Germline trimming cut 10 bases from V and 6 bases from J; bases unmatched to any gene: 6.

This clonotype was found many times. V usage is TRBV5-1 and J usage is TRBJ1-1; TRBD1 matches at 7 bases. CDR3 length: 15 amino acids. With 4 bases clipped from V and 2 bases from J, the junction kept 8 bases outside the gene matches. Looked up from germline, CDR1 is SGHRS and CDR2 is YFSETQ. DNA for the CDR3: TGCGCCAGCAGCCCACAGACAGGGAGCAACACTGAAGCTTTCTTT. Its protein product is CASSPQTGSNTEAFF.

This sequence joins TRBV5-1 and TRBJ2-3; 7 bases match TRBD2. The J call may be incorrect, as the DNA end agrees better with TRBJ2-5. The CDR3 is made up of 16 amino acids. The germline gives CDR1 SGHRS, CDR2 YFSETQ. The CDR3 DNA reads TGCGCCAGCAGCTTGCAGTCTGGCGGGAGCCTCAAGACCCAGTACTTC. The encoded protein is CASSLQSGGSLKTQYF.

This clonotype was detected many times. The chain links TRBV12-3 or TRBV12-4 to TRBJ2-3; D gene ambiguous. The CDR3 length is 12 residues. V lost 10 bases to trimming and J lost 0 bases, with 8 bases between them. This CDR3 is CATAPSTDTQYF. The CDR3 nucleotides are TGTGCCACCGCCCCTAGCACAGATACGCAGTATTTT.

With respect to this clonotype: This probably arose from a read error, given a far larger clone one base away. V usage is TRBV12-3 or TRBV12-4 and J usage is TRBJ2-1, with TRBD2 identical over 8 bases. The CDR3 sequence is 16 residues long. V lost 8 bases to trimming and J lost 6 bases; unmatched junction nucleotides: 15. DNA of the CDR3: TGTGCCAGCGGCCGAACTAGCGGTGGGCTCGGCAATGAGCAGTTCTTC. Translated, it gives CASGRTSGGLGNEQFF.

This clonotype was observed at least ten times. This chain joins TRBV7-9 and TRBJ2-7; 9 bases match TRBD1. CDR3 length: 14 residues. The ends lost 4 bases at V and 3 bases at J; junction bases unmatched: 4. Germline V CDR1 and CDR2: SEHNR, FQNEAQ (reference sequence). The CDR3 loop reads CASSSRDRVYEQYF. CDR3 nucleotides: TGTGCCAGCAGCTCTCGGGACAGGGTCTACGAGCAGTACTTC.

The genes are TRBV4-1 and TRBJ2-3, with TRBD2 matching over 7 bases. CDR1 and CDR2 from the germline V gene are MGHRA and YSYEKL. Trimming took 0 bases from V and 0 from J; bases not matched to a gene: 9. The CDR3 has 18 residues. CDR3 in amino acids: CASSQELAGVSSTDTQYF. The CDR3, as DNA: TGCGCCAGCAGCCAAGAGTTGGCGGGAGTATCAAGCACAGATACGCAGTATTTT.

This clonotype was seen many times. The rearrangement joins TRBV5-4 to TRBJ2-3; D remains unclear. The CDR3 consists of 15 residues. Germline V gives CDR1 SGHNT, CDR2 YYREEE (reference sequence). The V end lost 4 bases, the J end lost 2 bases, and 14 bases lay between the germline ends. DNA for the CDR3: TGTGCCAGCAGCCCGACACCTGAATCCACAGATACGCAGTATTTT. Translating gives CASSPTPESTDTQYF.

In this sample, this clonotype turned up many times. The chain couples TRBV5-1 to TRBJ1-5; no clear D gene. Germline-derived CDR1 and CDR2 are SGHRS and YFSETQ. Trimming took 1 base from V and 5 from J, leaving 13 bases between them. This CDR3 is 15 amino acids long. The CDR3 spells CASSLQGGVYQPQHF. DNA for the CDR3: TGCGCCAGCAGCTTGCAAGGTGGGGTATATCAGCCCCAGCATTTT.

This clonotype appeared many times. The V gene is TRBV2, the J gene TRBJ2-5; D is ambiguous. The V end was cut by 2 bases, the J end by 2 bases, with 15 bases between. The length of the CDR3 is 16 residues. CDR1 is SNHLY, CDR2 FYNNEI, per germline. The CDR3 coding sequence is TGTGCCAGCAGTGAATGGGTCAGGCCGCCGCAAGAGACCCAGTACTTC. Amino acids: CASSEWVRPPQETQYF.

The chain has TRBV7-3 and TRBJ2-3; D unclear. The CDR3 sequence is 17 residues long. V was cut by 0 bases and J by 0 bases, with 13 bases left in between. Germline V gene lookup returns CDR1 SGHTA and CDR2 FQGTGA. The CDR3 is CASSLTSYGTSTDTQYF. CDR3 bases: TGTGCCAGCAGCTTAACGTCCTATGGAACTAGCACAGATACGCAGTATTTT. Drawing the rest from reference TRBV7-3 and TRBJ2-3, the complete variable domain is GAGVSQTPSNKVTEKGKYVELRCDPISGHTALYWYRQSLGQGPEFLIYFQGTGAADDSGLPNDRFFAVRPEGSVSTLKIQRTERGDSAVYLCASSLTSYGTSTDTQYFGPGTRLTVL.

This clonotype was observed a few times. The chain is built from TRBV2 and TRBJ2-3, with 8 nucleotides matching TRBD2. Losses at the gene ends were 6 bases for V and 3 bases for J; bases not matched to a gene: 14. The CDR3 has 17 residues. Germline lookup yields CDR1 SNHLY and CDR2 FYNNEI. CDR3 sequence: CASSASWERESTDTQYF. DNA for the CDR3: TGTGCCAGCAGCGCCTCTTGGGAGCGGGAGTCTACAGATACGCAGTATTTT.

This clonotype was found once. The J gene is TRBJ1-1, the V gene TRBV11-3, with 11 positions matching TRBD1. The CDR3 runs 17 residues. The J segment lost 1 base and the V segment lost 1 base, leaving 5 bases of the junction unmatched. In germline, CDR1 is SGHNT, CDR2 YENEEA. The CDR3 region is CASSLGGQGASNTEAFF. The CDR3 DNA reads as TGTGCCAGCAGCTTAGGTGGACAGGGGGCATCGAACACTGAAGCTTTCTTT.

This clonotype was detected only a few times. J is TRBJ2-1 and V is TRBV20-1, with D perhaps TRBD2 (5 bases). Germline CDR1 and CDR2: DFQATT and SNEGSKA (reference sequence). The CDR3 spans 12 residues. V was cut by 6 bases and J by 7 bases, with 13 bases left in between. The CDR3 protein is CSAPRGMNEQFF. CDR3 nucleotides: TGCAGTGCACCGAGAGGGATGAATGAGCAGTTCTTC.

The chain is built from TRBV29-1 and TRBJ2-5; the D gene is possibly TRBD2 (6 bases). Germline CDR1 and CDR2: SQVTM and ANQGSEA. CDR3 size: 13 residues. V was cut by 7 bases and J by 10 bases, with 22 bases left in between. CDR3 coding DNA: TGCAGCGGGGAGGATAACAGCCACCGTGGCCAGTACTTC. It is translated as CSGEDNSHRGQYF. Variable domain in full (rest from reference TRBV29-1 and TRBJ2-5): SAVISQKPSRDICQRGTSLTIQCQVDSQVTMMFWYRQQPGQSLTLIATANQGSEATYESGFVIDKFPISRPNLTFSTLTVSNMSPEDSSIYLCSGEDNSHRGQYFGPGTRLLVL.

This clonotype was found many times. V usage is TRBV3-1 and J usage is TRBJ1-1; 9 bases match TRBD1. CDR1 is LGHDT, CDR2 YNNKEL, per germline (reference sequence). Trimming cost V 0 bases and J 1 base; bases outside gene matches: 9. This CDR3 comprises 18 residues. The CDR3 DNA reads TGTGCCAGCAGCCAAGAGAGAGGGAGGACAGGGGCGAACACTGAAGCTTTCTTT. Translated: CASSQERGRTGANTEAFF.

This clonotype was picked up a small number of times. CDR3 protein: CASSFRTSGRAKDTDTQYF. The CDR3, as DNA: TGCGCCAGCAGCTTCAGGACTAGCGGGAGGGCCAAAGACACAGATACGCAGTATTTT. V is TRBV5-1 and J is TRBJ2-3; 15 bases fit TRBD2. The germline V gene has CDR1 SGHRS and CDR2 YFSETQ. V shed 2 bases and J 2 bases; nucleotides not matched to a gene: 9. This CDR3 comprises 19 residues.

Points on this clonotype: Possible read error: a much larger clone is one base away. The V call is TRBV7-3, the J call TRBJ2-7; D tentatively reads TRBD1 or TRBD2 (5 bases each). V gave up 7 bases and J gave up 5 bases, with 15 bases separating them. The CDR3 extends over 13 amino acids. Germline assignment: CDR1 SGHTA and CDR2 FQGTGA. The CDR3, as DNA: TGTGCCAGCACCGAGGGGCCTGCCCACGAGCAGTACTTC. Its protein product is CASTEGPAHEQYF.

The table lists this clonotype with many counts. The chain employs TRBV24-1 and TRBJ2-1; 13 nucleotides align to TRBD2. The CDR3 contains 15 residues. Trimming cost V 7 bases and J 5 bases; bases outside gene matches: 4. CDR1 KGHDR and CDR2 SFDVKD come from the germline V gene. The CDR3 loop is CATRRTSGRDNEQFF. CDR3 in DNA: TGTGCCACCAGAAGAACTAGCGGGAGGGACAATGAGCAGTTCTTC.

This chain connects TRBV9 to TRBJ2-7; 9 bases are shared with TRBD1. The V gene's germline CDR1 is SGDLS and CDR2 YYNGEE. CDR3 length: 14 amino acids. The V gene end was trimmed by 4 bases and the J gene end by 5 bases; junction bases not matched to a gene: 7. CDR3 in DNA: TGTGCCAGCAGCCCGGGACAGGGCTTCCACGAGCAGTACTTC. It specifies CASSPGQGFHEQYF.

This clonotype was detected ten times or more. The gene calls are TRBV3-1 and TRBJ1-1; no firm D call. This CDR3 has 15 amino acids. The germline CDR1 and CDR2 sequences are LGHDT and YNNKEL (reference sequence). V lost 6 bases to trimming and J lost 0 bases, with 14 bases between them. The CDR3 loop reads CASRSGGMMNTEAFF. The DNA of the CDR3 is TGTGCCAGCAGATCCGGTGGGATGATGAACACTGAAGCTTTCTTT.

This clonotype was picked up many times. The chain employs TRBV20-1 and TRBJ1-1, with D unresolved. Per the germline V gene, CDR1 is DFQATT and CDR2 is SNEGSKA (reference sequence). V lost 0 bases and J 2 bases, leaving 13 bases between the germline ends. This CDR3 is built from 15 residues. CDR3 DNA sequence: TGCAGTGCTAGAGATACGGGTTACTCTAACACTGAAGCTTTCTTT. It translates to CSARDTGYSNTEAFF.

The table lists this clonotype with a few counts. V usage is TRBV13 and J usage is TRBJ2-3, with D uncertain. CDR1 is PRHDT, CDR2 FYEKMQ, per germline (reference sequence). The CDR3 is made up of 14 amino acids. V was shortened by 4 bases and J by 5 bases, with 13 bases between the two germline ends. CDR3 protein: CASSSGQTGDTQYF. In DNA form, the CDR3 reads TGTGCCAGCAGCTCAGGCCAGACCGGAGATACGCAGTATTTT. The entire variable domain, with the rest obtained from reference TRBV13 and TRBJ2-3, is as follows: AAGVIQSPRHLIKEKRETATLKCYPIPRHDTVYWYQQGPGQDPQFLISFYEKMQSDKGSIPDRFSAQQFSDYHSELNMSSLELGDSALYFCASSSGQTGDTQYFGPGTRLTVL.

This clonotype has a count of ten or more. The rearrangement joins TRBV13 to TRBJ2-1; TRBD2 matches 11 bases. After removal of 0 bases from V and 6 bases from J, the junction contained 4 bases not matched to a gene. Per the germline V gene, CDR1 is PRHDT and CDR2 is FYEKMQ (reference sequence). The CDR3 consists of 16 residues. In DNA, the CDR3 is TGTGCCAGCAGCTTAGGACGGGGGACTAGCGGCAATGAGCAGTTCTTC. It codes for CASSLGRGTSGNEQFF. Looking up the rest from reference TRBV13 and TRBJ2-1 gives the full variable domain: AAGVIQSPRHLIKEKRETATLKCYPIPRHDTVYWYQQGPGQDPQFLISFYEKMQSDKGSIPDRFSAQQFSDYHSELNMSSLELGDSALYFCASSLGRGTSGNEQFFGPGTRLTVL.